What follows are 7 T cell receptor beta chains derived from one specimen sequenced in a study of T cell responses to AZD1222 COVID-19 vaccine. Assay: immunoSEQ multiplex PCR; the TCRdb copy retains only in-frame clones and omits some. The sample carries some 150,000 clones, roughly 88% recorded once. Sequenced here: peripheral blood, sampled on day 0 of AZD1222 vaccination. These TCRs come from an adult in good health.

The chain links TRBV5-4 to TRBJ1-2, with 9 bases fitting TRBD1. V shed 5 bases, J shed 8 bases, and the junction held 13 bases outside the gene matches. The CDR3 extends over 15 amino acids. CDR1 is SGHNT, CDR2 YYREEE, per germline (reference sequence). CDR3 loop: CASSLTGGSLGGYTF. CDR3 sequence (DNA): TGTGCCAGCAGTTTAACAGGGGGCTCCCTTGGAGGCTACACCTTC.

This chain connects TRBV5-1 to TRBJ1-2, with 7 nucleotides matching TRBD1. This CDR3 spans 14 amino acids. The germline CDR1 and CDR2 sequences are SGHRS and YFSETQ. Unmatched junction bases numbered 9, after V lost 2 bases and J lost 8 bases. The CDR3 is CASSFAGTDGGYTF. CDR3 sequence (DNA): TGCGCCAGCAGCTTTGCCGGGACAGACGGCGGCTACACCTTC.

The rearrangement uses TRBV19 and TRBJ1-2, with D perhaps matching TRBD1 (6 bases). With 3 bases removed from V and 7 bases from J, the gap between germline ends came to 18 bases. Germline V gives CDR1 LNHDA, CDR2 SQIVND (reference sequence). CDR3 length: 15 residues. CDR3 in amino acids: CASSIAGRGSVGYTF. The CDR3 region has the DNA TGTGCCAGTAGTATTGCTGGCAGGGGCTCGGTTGGCTACACCTTC.

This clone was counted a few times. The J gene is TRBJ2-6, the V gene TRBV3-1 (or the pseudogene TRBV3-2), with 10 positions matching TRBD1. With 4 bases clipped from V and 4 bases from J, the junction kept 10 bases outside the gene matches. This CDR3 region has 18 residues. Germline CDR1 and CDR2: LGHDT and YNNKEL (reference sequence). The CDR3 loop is CASSRPRQGAVGANVLTF. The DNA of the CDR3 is TGTGCCAGCAGCCGCCCGAGACAGGGGGCGGTCGGGGCCAACGTCCTGACTTTC.

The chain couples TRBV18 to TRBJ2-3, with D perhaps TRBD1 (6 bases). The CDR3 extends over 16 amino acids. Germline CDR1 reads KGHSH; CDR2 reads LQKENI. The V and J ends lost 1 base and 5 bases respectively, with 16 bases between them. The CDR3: CASSPLGASTGDTQYF. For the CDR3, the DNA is TGTGCCAGCTCACCACTGGGGGCCAGCACAGGAGATACGCAGTATTTT. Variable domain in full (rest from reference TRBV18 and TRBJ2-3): NAGVMQNPRHLVRRRGQEARLRCSPMKGHSHVYWYRQLPEEGLKFMVYLQKENIIDESGMPKERFSAEFPKEGPSILRIQQVVRGDSAAYFCASSPLGASTGDTQYFGPGTRLTVL.

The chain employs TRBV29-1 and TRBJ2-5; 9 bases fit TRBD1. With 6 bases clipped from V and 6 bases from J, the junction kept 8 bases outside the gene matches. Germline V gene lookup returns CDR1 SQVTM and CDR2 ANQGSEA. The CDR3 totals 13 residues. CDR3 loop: CSVDPGTGQTQYF. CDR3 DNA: TGCAGCGTGGACCCCGGGACAGGGCAGACCCAGTACTTC.

CDR3 bases: TGTGCCAGCAGTTCCACGACTAGTCCCGGGGAGCTGTTTTTT. Translating gives CASSSTTSPGELFF. The chain employs TRBV6-5 and TRBJ2-2, with a weak D call TRBD2 (6 bases). This CDR3 region has 14 residues. In germline, CDR1 is MNHEY, CDR2 SVGAGI. Trimming left V 4 bases short and J 6 bases short, with 12 bases between.